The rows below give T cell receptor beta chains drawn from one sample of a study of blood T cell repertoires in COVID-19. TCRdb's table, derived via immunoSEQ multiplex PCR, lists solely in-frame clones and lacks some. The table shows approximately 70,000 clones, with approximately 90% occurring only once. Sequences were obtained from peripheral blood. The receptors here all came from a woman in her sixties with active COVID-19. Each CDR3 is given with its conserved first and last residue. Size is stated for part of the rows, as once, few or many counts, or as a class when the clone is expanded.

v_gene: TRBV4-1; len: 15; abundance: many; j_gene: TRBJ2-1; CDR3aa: CASSQGPGTSDEQFF
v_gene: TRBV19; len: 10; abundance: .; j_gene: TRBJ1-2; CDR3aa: CARQGHGYTF
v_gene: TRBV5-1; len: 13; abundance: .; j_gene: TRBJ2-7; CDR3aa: CASSDSTGLRQYF
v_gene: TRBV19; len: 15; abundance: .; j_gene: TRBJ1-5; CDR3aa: CASSPQGFSNQPQHF
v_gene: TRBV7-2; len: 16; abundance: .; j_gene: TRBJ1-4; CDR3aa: CASSPAGTATNEKLFF
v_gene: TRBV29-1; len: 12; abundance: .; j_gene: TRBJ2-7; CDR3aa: CSVAGTKDEQYF
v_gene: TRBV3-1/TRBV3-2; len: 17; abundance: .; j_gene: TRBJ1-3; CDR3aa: CASSPTAHASSGNTIYF
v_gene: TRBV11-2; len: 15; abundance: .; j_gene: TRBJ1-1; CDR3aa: CASSSRTGLNTEAFF
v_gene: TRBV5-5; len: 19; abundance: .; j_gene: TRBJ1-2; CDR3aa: CASSLGPPRGKGSDYGYTF
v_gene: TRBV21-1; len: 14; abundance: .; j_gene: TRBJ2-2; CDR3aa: CASSKVRTPGELFF
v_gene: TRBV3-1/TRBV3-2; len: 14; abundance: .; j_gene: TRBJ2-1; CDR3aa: CASSQVRQGHEQFF
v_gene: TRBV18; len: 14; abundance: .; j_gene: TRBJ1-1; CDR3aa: CASSPGQENTEAFF